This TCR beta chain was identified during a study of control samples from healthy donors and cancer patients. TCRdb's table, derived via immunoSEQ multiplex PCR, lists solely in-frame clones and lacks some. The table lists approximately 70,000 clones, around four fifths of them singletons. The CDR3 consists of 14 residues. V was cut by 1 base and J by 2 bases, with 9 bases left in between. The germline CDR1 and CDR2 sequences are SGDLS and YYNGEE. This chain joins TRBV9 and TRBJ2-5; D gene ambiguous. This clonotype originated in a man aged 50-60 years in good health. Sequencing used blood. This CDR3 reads CASSVIDGQETQYF. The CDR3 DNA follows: TGTGCCAGCAGCGTAATCGACGGGCAAGAGACCCAGTACTTC.